Detailed here is one T cell receptor (beta chain). No antigen is known for it. This record comes from a study of OX40 agonist ivuxolimab in advanced cancers. Study-level information: Patients were treated with intravenous ivuxolimab, dosed at 0.01 to 10 mg/kg and infused every 2 weeks. The mean age was approximately 56 years, ranging from 23 to 79, with 82.7% of participants male. The dose-escalation cohort had hepatocellular carcinoma, melanoma, renal cell or head and neck cancer.

General study findings and limits: Expanded clones were, on average, more numerous among CD8+ T cells than CD4+.

Clones were read by immunoSEQ multiplex PCR, and TCRdb kept only the in-frame ones, dropping some. The sample yields over 90,000 clones, roughly 90% seen once. The CDR3 runs to 14 residues. V was trimmed by 5 bases and J by 7 bases, leaving 14 bases between them. CDR1 SGHTA and CDR2 FQGNSA come from the germline V gene. V gene TRBV7-2 combines with J gene TRBJ1-4, with D possibly being TRBD1 (5 bases). The receptor was isolated from an adult with an advanced solid tumor such as melanoma, head and neck, liver or kidney cancer. The starting material was CD4+ or CD8+ T cells sorted from blood, obtained in a trial of the OX40 agonist ivuxolimab. CDR3 residues: CASSRDSNREKLFF. The CDR3 nucleotides read TGTGCCAGCAGCCGCGACAGTAACCGTGAAAAACTGTTTTTT. The whole variable domain, filled in from reference TRBV7-2 and TRBJ1-4, reads GAGVSQSPSNKVTEKGKDVELRCDPISGHTALYWYRQSLGQGLEFLIYFQGNSAPDKSGLPSDRFSAERTGGSVSTLTIQRTQQEDSAVYLCASSRDSNREKLFFGSGTQLSVL.